This TCR beta chain appears in the sequencing data of a study of cytomegalovirus exposure and HLA in healthy donors. CDR1 LGHNA and CDR2 YNFKEQ come from the germline V gene. The CDR3 runs 14 residues. V lost 3 bases and J lost 3; bases outside the gene matches: 1. PCR involved 60 Vbeta and 13 Jbeta primers. Repertoires were generated with immunoSEQ multiplex PCR, while TCRdb's copy carries only in-frame clones and drops some. Here the sample spans 60,000 to 90,000 clones, around 80% being singletons. This clonotype was obtained from a man aged 70 or older in good health and CMV-seropositive. This chain connects TRBV4-2 to TRBJ2-3; 9 bases map to TRBD2. The sequencing sample was made of PBMCs. DNA of the CDR3: TGTGCCAGCAGCCAGGGACTAGCAACAGATACGCAGTATTTT. It encodes CASSQGLATDTQYF.